This TCR beta chain was recorded in a study of Graves' ophthalmopathy and Graves' hyperthyroidism. Overall study context: Absence of ophthalmopathy within 18 months of follow-up defined stable hyperthyroidism.

This clonotype has only a few counts. Antigen specificity is unknown. The ends were cut back, 8 bases at V and 6 bases at J, with 10 bases in the middle. Germline lookup yields CDR1 SGHVS and CDR2 FQNEAQ. The CDR3 runs to 12 residues. Study-level points and caveats: The majority of expanded thyroid clonotypes above 0.001 frequency also occurred in blood. Ophthalmopathy could be told apart from stable hyperthyroidism by a 13-signature model (around 85% sensitivity, approximately 81% specificity).

RNA transcripts yielded amplified TCR beta CDR3 regions. Second-round multiplex PCR came after a first-round RT-PCR that employed HTBI primers. TCRdb fed the multiplex PCR reads into MiXCR, producing one record per CDR3 protein. Here the sample spans over a million distinct CDR3 sequences, roughly 35% being singletons. Physicians reached a diagnosis by relying on clinical symptoms, serum thyroxine, TRAb, thyroid ultrasound and orbital computed tomography. Source material: peripheral blood or thyroid tissue (not recorded which). The sequence was obtained from an adult man with Graves' hyperthyroidism. The chain employs TRBV7-8 and TRBJ2-2; D gene uncertain. CDR3 in DNA: TGTGCCAGCGGTCCTAGGGCCGGGGAGCTGTTTTTT. This codes for CASGPRAGELFF.